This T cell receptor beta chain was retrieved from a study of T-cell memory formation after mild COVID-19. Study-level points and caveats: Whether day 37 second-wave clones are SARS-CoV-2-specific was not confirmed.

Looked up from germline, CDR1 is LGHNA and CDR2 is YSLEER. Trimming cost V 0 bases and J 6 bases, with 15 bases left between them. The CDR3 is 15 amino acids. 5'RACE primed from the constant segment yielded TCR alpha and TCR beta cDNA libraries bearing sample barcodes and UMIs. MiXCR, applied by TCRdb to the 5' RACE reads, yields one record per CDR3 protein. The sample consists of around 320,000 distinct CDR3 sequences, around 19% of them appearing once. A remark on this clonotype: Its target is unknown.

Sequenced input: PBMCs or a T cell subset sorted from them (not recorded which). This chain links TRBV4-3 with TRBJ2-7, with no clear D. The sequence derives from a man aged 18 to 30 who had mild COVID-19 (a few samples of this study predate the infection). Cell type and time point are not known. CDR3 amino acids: CASSQESASVSEQYF. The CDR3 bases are TGCGCCAGCAGCCAAGAGTCGGCTAGTGTCTCCGAGCAGTACTTC.